This TCR beta chain originates from a study of T cell repertoires in cytomegalovirus infection. Study background: As its CMV epitopes, the study selected recently identified HLA-C-restricted and well-studied HLA-B-restricted targets. From public TCR beta signatures came an indication of both CMV infection and matching HLA type.

TCRdb fed the reads into MiXCR, producing one record per CDR3 protein. The sample records 570,000 or so distinct CDR3 sequences, 40% being singletons. Notes on the study in general: What dominated the ex vivo response were HLA-C-restricted CMV-specific TCR beta clonotypes. Of the TCR beta families, the public ones yielded a cumulative frequency that identified carriers of CMV plus the relevant HLA.

This clonotype was detected only a few times. Its antigen is undetermined. V shed 3 bases and J 0 bases; nucleotides not matched to a gene: 5. Germline CDR1 is SGHAT and CDR2 is FQNNGV. This CDR3 comprises 16 residues. The rearrangement uses TRBV11-2 and TRBJ2-1; 7 bases agree with TRBD1. Sequencing was performed on cultured PBMCs, taken from culture after CMV antigen stimulation. The TCR sequence derives from a human donor in good health (CMV status not recorded). Some clones in this sample may be carry-over from other donors' samples. The CDR3 loop reads CASSFTGTVSYNEQFF. The CDR3 nucleotides read TGTGCCAGCAGCTTCACCGGGACAGTCTCCTACAATGAGCAGTTCTTC.